This entry lists 26 T cell receptor beta chains sequenced from one sample in a study of beta chain features in type 1 diabetes. The study's findings and limits: Researchers report that Type 1 diabetes patients had moderately but significantly shorter TCRB CDR3s across all four CD4+ subsets.

The isolated RNA, all of it, was reverse transcribed, so expressed TCRB transcripts were what got sequenced. Measured with immunoSEQ multiplex PCR; TCRdb has only the in-frame clones, and not every one. Of roughly 180,000 clones in the sample, 7.5% to 8.5% were seen once. Which antigens these TCRs recognize remains unknown. Sequenced sample: central memory CD4+ T cells from blood. The receptors derive from a man aged 18 to 30 with type 1 diabetes.

This clone appeared a few times. V gene TRBV23-1 combines with J gene TRBJ2-7; maybe TRBD1 (6 bases). TRBV23-1 is annotated as an ORF whose role is uncertain. The CDR3 is 17 residues long. V lost 9 bases and J lost 0, with 24 bases in between. The CDR3 nucleotides read TGCGCCAGTTTGGAATTTCACCCTACAGGGTACTCCTACGAGCAGTACTTC. Its protein product is CASLEFHPTGYSYEQYF.

Only a few counts were recorded for this clone. The V gene is TRBV30, the J gene TRBJ1-6, with TRBD1 matching 9 bases. With 6 bases clipped from V and 6 bases from J, the junction kept 3 bases outside the gene matches. Germline values: CDR1 GTSNPN, CDR2 SVGIG (reference sequence). The CDR3 spans 13 residues. The CDR3 here is CACGQGSNSPLHF. The DNA for the CDR3 is TGTGCCTGTGGACAGGGGAGTAATTCACCCCTCCACTTT.

This clone was detected only a few times. CDR3 coding DNA: TGTGCCAGCAGCTTAGATCGAATAGGGGACCAGTACTTC. Protein: CASSLDRIGDQYF. The chain uses TRBV11-2 and TRBJ2-5; D is possibly TRBD1 (5 bases). Germline values: CDR1 SGHAT, CDR2 FQNNGV. V shed 0 bases and J shed 10 bases, with 12 bases lying between them. This CDR3 is 13 amino acids long.

This chain uses TRBV5-5 with TRBJ2-7; D ambiguous. The CDR3 is made up of 12 amino acids. Germline CDR1 is SGHKS and CDR2 is YYEKEE (reference sequence). Trimming removed 5 bases at V and 3 bases at J, with 9 bases between. The DNA of the CDR3 is TGTGCCAGCAGTGTGAGCCTCTACGAGCAGTACTTC. As protein: CASSVSLYEQYF.

The chain joins TRBV10-2 to TRBJ2-4, with 7 bases lining up with TRBD1. Trimming took 6 bases from V and 1 from J; bases not matched to a gene: 0. This CDR3 is built from 13 residues. The germline V gene encodes CDR1 WSHSY and CDR2 SAAADI. This chain's CDR3 is CASRQGAKNIQYF. Here the CDR3 DNA reads TGCGCCAGCAGACAGGGGGCCAAAAACATTCAGTACTTC.

The CDR3 coding sequence is TGTGCCAGCAGGCCCAGGGAGACCCAGTACTTC. Its protein product is CASRPRETQYF. The V gene is TRBV7-9, the J gene TRBJ2-5; D call uncertain. The germline gives CDR1 SEHNR, CDR2 FQNEAQ (reference sequence). The CDR3 extends over 11 amino acids. The germline V and J ends were trimmed by 6 bases and 5 bases, with 7 bases remaining between them.

This clone has ten or more counts. The V call is TRBV30, the J call TRBJ2-4; no clear D. The CDR3 spans 12 residues. Trimming removed 2 bases from V and 6 bases from J, with 8 bases in between. Germline V gene sequence: CDR1 GTSNPN, CDR2 SVGIG (reference sequence). The CDR3 DNA sequence: TGTGCCTGGAGTATGGTCGGAAACATTCAGTACTTC. It translates to CAWSMVGNIQYF.

This clone was seen more than once but under ten times. A junction end diverges from the germline sequence, so it may reflect a read error. This CDR3 is CASRSGVNSPLHF. The DNA for the CDR3 is TGTGCTAGCAGGTCAGGGGTTAATTCACCCCTCCACTTT. The V call is TRBV28, the J call TRBJ1-6, with D maybe TRBD1 (6 bases). The CDR3 has 13 residues. Per the germline V gene, CDR1 is MDHEN and CDR2 is SYDVKM.

The V gene is TRBV15, the J gene TRBJ2-7; 10 nucleotides align to TRBD2. The V segment lost 3 bases and the J segment 5 bases; nucleotides outside the gene matches: 13. The CDR3 sequence is 17 residues long. Germline values: CDR1 LNHNV, CDR2 YYDKDF (reference sequence). The CDR3 reads CATSREMAASGSNEQYF. DNA of the CDR3: TGTGCCACCAGCAGGGAAATGGCGGCTAGCGGGAGTAACGAGCAGTACTTC.

This rearrangement joins TRBV5-5 to TRBJ2-3; 9 nucleotides align to TRBD1. The V and J ends lost 5 bases and 6 bases, in that order; junction bases with no gene match: 1. The CDR3 contains 12 residues. CDR1 is SGHKS, CDR2 YYEKEE, per germline (reference sequence). The CDR3: CASRGTGDTQYF. CDR3 bases: TGTGCCAGCAGGGGGACAGGGGATACGCAGTATTTT.

In its sample, this clone was seen a few times. This chain connects TRBV7-9 to TRBJ2-7; D gene unclear. Germline loops: CDR1 SEHNR, CDR2 FQNEAQ (reference sequence). CDR3 length: 13 amino acids. V dropped 5 bases and J dropped 0 bases, with 8 bases sitting between them. The CDR3 DNA is TGTGCCAGCAGCGCCGGTAGCTCCTACGAGCAGTACTTC. As protein: CASSAGSSYEQYF.

This chain connects TRBV10-3 to TRBJ2-1, with 7 bases lining up with TRBD1. V was pared by 6 bases and J by 10 bases, with 6 bases of the junction left unmatched. CDR3 length: 12 amino acids. Germline V gene data show CDR1 as ENHRY and CDR2 as SYGVKD. The DNA of the CDR3 is TGTGCCATCAGGGACAGGTACGGGGAGCAGTTCTTC. This gives the protein CAIRDRYGEQFF.

There are a few counts of this clone. This rearrangement joins TRBV5-1 to TRBJ2-7, with TRBD2 identical over 10 bases. V lost 3 bases, J lost 0 bases, and 6 bases stayed unmatched. Germline CDR1 reads SGHRS; CDR2 reads YFSETQ. The CDR3 loop spans 16 amino acids. In DNA, the CDR3 is TGCGCCAGCAGCTCATCGACTAGCGGGCGCTCCTACGAGCAGTACTTC. This gives the protein CASSSSTSGRSYEQYF.

V is TRBV5-1 and J is TRBJ1-2, with TRBD1 identical over 7 bases. The junction had 8 bases not matched to a gene; V was cut back by 4 bases and J by 2 bases. The germline V gene has CDR1 SGHRS and CDR2 YFSETQ. This CDR3 contains 15 residues. Here the CDR3 DNA reads TGCGCCAGCAGCCCGGCCTCGGGACAGAACTATGGCTACACCTTC. This gives the protein CASSPASGQNYGYTF.

The chain carries TRBV21-1 and TRBJ1-5; the table gives TRBD1 as D, unverified against the DNA. TRBV21-1 is listed as a pseudogene. The CDR3 is 14 amino acids. CDR3 loop: CASSRTGCCQPQHF. Written as DNA, the CDR3 is TGTGCCAGCAGCAGAACAGGGTGTTGTCAGCCCCAGCATTTT.

J is TRBJ2-2 and V is TRBV2; TRBD2 might be the D (7 bases). Trimming cost V 6 bases and J 5 bases, with 16 bases left between them. This CDR3 has 15 residues. Germline CDR1 reads SNHLY; CDR2 reads FYNNEI. In DNA, the CDR3 is TGTGCCAGCAGCGTGGGGGGGCTGGGGACCGGGGAGCTGTTTTTT. This translates into CASSVGGLGTGELFF.

This clone was counted a few times. The chain employs TRBV6-5 and TRBJ2-3, with 8 bases that match TRBD1. The CDR3 contains 14 residues. Germline loops: CDR1 MNHEY, CDR2 SVGAGI. J lost 2 bases, V lost 5 bases, and 3 bases had no gene match. The CDR3 here is CASSRTGTTDTQYF. DNA for the CDR3: TGTGCCAGCAGTCGGACAGGGACCACAGATACGCAGTATTTT.

The V gene is TRBV6-5, the J gene TRBJ2-7; 8 bases fit TRBD1. The germline CDR1 and CDR2 sequences are MNHEY and SVGAGI. Germline trimming cut 7 bases from V and 3 bases from J; bases unmatched to any gene: 8. The CDR3 length is 14 residues. CDR3 sequence: CASKGDRRDYEQYF. In DNA form, the CDR3 reads TGTGCCAGCAAAGGGGACAGGAGAGACTACGAGCAGTACTTC.

In this sample, this clone turned up a few times. V usage is TRBV7-9 and J usage is TRBJ2-7; D is unresolved. Deletions cut 1 base from V and 6 bases from J, with 7 bases between. This CDR3 has 12 residues. Germline CDR1 and CDR2: SEHNR and FQNEAQ (reference sequence). CDR3 sequence: CASSLGSGEQYF. The CDR3 nucleotides are TGTGCCAGCAGCTTAGGCTCGGGCGAGCAGTACTTC.

This clone has a handful of counts. This chain joins TRBV5-4 and TRBJ2-5; TRBD1 might be the D (6 bases). This CDR3 spans 13 amino acids. The V and J ends lost 1 base and 6 bases respectively, with 10 bases between them. Germline CDR1 SGHNT, CDR2 YYREEE (reference sequence). In nucleotides, the CDR3 is TGTGCCAGCAGCTTGACAGGGCGGCAGACCCAGTACTTC. This sequence encodes CASSLTGRQTQYF.

The CDR3 DNA is TGCGCCAGCAGCTTTACTAGCGGGGGTAAAGAGACCCAGTACTTC. Translation: CASSFTSGGKETQYF. The chain has TRBV5-1 and TRBJ2-5; 11 nucleotides align to TRBD2. The CDR3 is made up of 15 amino acids. V shed 2 bases, J shed 3 bases, and the junction held 3 bases outside the gene matches. CDR1 and CDR2 from the germline V gene are SGHRS and YFSETQ.

There are a few counts of this clone. V gene TRBV2 combines with J gene TRBJ2-1; perhaps TRBD2 as D (6 bases). V was pared by 3 bases and J by 2 bases, with 11 bases between. CDR3 length: 15 residues. CDR1 SNHLY and CDR2 FYNNEI come from the germline V gene. Written as DNA, the CDR3 is TGTGCCAGCAGTGAGGCGGGACTCACCTACAATGAGCAGTTCTTC. It is translated as CASSEAGLTYNEQFF.

This clone was seen more than once but under ten times. The rearrangement joins TRBV18 to TRBJ2-5; D gene unclear. The germline V gene has CDR1 KGHSH and CDR2 LQKENI. The CDR3 length is 13 residues. Trimming cost V 4 bases and J 2 bases, with 8 bases left between them. CDR3 loop: CASSRIEQETQYF. The CDR3 nucleotides read TGTGCCAGCTCACGAATAGAACAAGAGACCCAGTACTTC.

The chain combines TRBV29-1 with TRBJ2-1, with TRBD2 matching 13 bases. In germline, CDR1 is SQVTM, CDR2 ANQGSEA. The CDR3 spans 14 residues. The V and J ends lost 8 bases and 9 bases, in that order; junction bases with no gene match: 10. The CDR3: CSTTGTSGDSEQFF. For the CDR3, the DNA is TGCAGCACTACTGGGACTAGCGGGGATAGTGAGCAGTTCTTC.

V gene TRBV5-1 combines with J gene TRBJ1-2; 7 bases align to TRBD1. This CDR3 is 16 amino acids long. The germline V gene encodes CDR1 SGHRS and CDR2 YFSETQ. The ends lost 0 bases at V and 2 bases at J; junction bases unmatched: 7. As DNA, the CDR3 is TGCGCCAGCAGCTTGGGATCGGGACAGCACAACTATGGCTACACCTTC. Amino acids: CASSLGSGQHNYGYTF. Filled out from reference TRBV5-1 and TRBJ1-2, the complete variable domain reads KAGVTQTPRYLIKTRGQQVTLSCSPISGHRSVSWYQQTPGQGLQFLFEYFSETQRNKGNFPGRFSGRQFSNSRSEMNVSTLELGDSALYLCASSLGSGQHNYGYTFGSGTRLTVV.

This clone was seen only a few times. CDR3 residues: CASSLTGSGGSDTQYF. The CDR3 DNA is TGTGCCAGCAGCTTAACTGGGAGCGGGGGATCAGATACGCAGTATTTT. The chain links TRBV7-2 to TRBJ2-3, with 8 nucleotides matching TRBD2. With V trimmed by 2 bases and J by 4 bases, 8 bases remained unmatched. Germline values: CDR1 SGHTA, CDR2 FQGNSA. CDR3 length equals 16 residues. Full variable domain (rest looked up from reference TRBV7-2 and TRBJ2-3): GAGVSQSPSNKVTEKGKDVELRCDPISGHTALYWYRQSLGQGLEFLIYFQGNSAPDKSGLPSDRFSAERTGGSVSTLTIQRTQQEDSAVYLCASSLTGSGGSDTQYFGPGTRLTVL.